These 7 T cell receptor beta chains originate from one sample sequenced in a study of shared clonotypes between healthy human individuals. TCRdb's table, derived via immunoSEQ multiplex PCR, lists solely in-frame clones and lacks some. The sample consists of about 1.1 million clones, 70% to 85% of them appearing once. The source material was memory CD4+ T cells from PBMCs. The subset is: CD45RA-negative fraction. These receptors were taken from a man younger than 35 in good health. Some clones in this sample may be carry-over from other donors' samples.

Only a few counts were recorded for this clone. V gene TRBV4-1 combines with J gene TRBJ1-1; TRBD1 is a possible D gene (5 bases). Germline V CDR1 and CDR2: MGHRA, YSYEKL. This CDR3 has 14 residues. Between the trimmed V and J ends, which lost 4 bases and 5 bases, there was a span of 14 bases. Here the CDR3 reads CASSRDSKGTEAFF. Written as DNA, the CDR3 is TGCGCCAGCAGCCGAGATAGTAAGGGGACTGAAGCTTTCTTT.

The V gene is TRBV7-7, the J gene TRBJ2-3; no firm D call. V lost 2 bases and J lost 5, with 8 bases in between. The CDR3 totals 13 residues. Germline loops: CDR1 SSHAT, CDR2 FNYEAQ (reference sequence). The CDR3 region has the DNA TGTGCCAGCAGCTTAAACTTGGGAGATACGCAGTATTTT. Its protein product is CASSLNLGDTQYF.

In its sample, this clone was seen many times. The genes are TRBV28 and TRBJ1-2, with unresolved D. Trimming shortened V by 5 bases and J by 2 bases, and 12 bases separated the two germline ends. This CDR3 spans 14 amino acids. Germline assignment: CDR1 MDHEN and CDR2 SYDVKM. CDR3 in DNA: TGTGCCAGCAGTCATCAGGTTTTAAACTATGGCTACACCTTC. This translates into CASSHQVLNYGYTF.

The chain has TRBV7-9 and TRBJ1-1; 11 nucleotides agree with TRBD1. Germline V CDR1 and CDR2: SEHNR, FQNEAQ (reference sequence). With V trimmed by 4 bases and J by 11 bases, 9 bases remained unmatched. This CDR3 spans 14 amino acids. CDR3 sequence (DNA): TGTGCCAGCAGCTCACGGACAGGGGGCTCTACCGCTTTCTTT. As protein: CASSSRTGGSTAFF.

The chain is built from TRBV19 and TRBJ1-5, with TRBD1 matching 9 bases. V lost 7 bases, J lost 7 bases, and 8 bases stayed unmatched. The CDR3 contains 14 residues. CDR1 and CDR2 (germline): LNHDA, SQIVND (reference sequence). The CDR3 coding sequence is TGTGCCAGTACCTCCGGGACAGGGACCCAGCCCCAGCATTTT. Protein sequence: CASTSGTGTQPQHF.

The chain has TRBV5-8 and TRBJ2-5; 8 bases line up with TRBD2. CDR3 length: 18 residues. The ends lost 2 bases at V and 5 bases at J; junction bases unmatched: 17. Germline V gene lookup returns CDR1 SGHTS and CDR2 YDEGEE. The CDR3 sequence: CASSFPPLSGRNEETQYF. In DNA, the CDR3 is TGTGCCAGCAGCTTCCCTCCCCTAAGCGGGAGAAACGAGGAGACCCAGTACTTC.

J is TRBJ1-2 and V is TRBV27; 9 bases agree with TRBD1. The CDR3 runs 15 residues. Germline V gene data show CDR1 as MNHEY and CDR2 as SMNVEV (reference sequence). Trimming removed 4 bases from V and 8 bases from J; junction bases left unmatched: 11. The CDR3 DNA is TGTGCCAGCAGTTCCCGGGGACAGGGAAAGGGAGGCTACACCTTC. Protein: CASSSRGQGKGGYTF.